This T cell receptor (beta chain) came from a study of shared clonotypes between healthy human individuals. Notes on the study in general: Among the subsets, naive ones generally showed larger estimated richness than memory ones.

The CDR3 length is 14 residues. Trimming shortened V by 4 bases and J by 5 bases, and 12 bases separated the two germline ends. The germline V gene encodes CDR1 SGHRS and CDR2 YFSETQ. For this clone: Its cognate antigen is unknown.

Using immunoSEQ multiplex PCR, the repertoire was profiled, and TCRdb retains in-frame clones only, with some absent. Of 2 million to 2.5 million clones listed, roughly 93% are singletons. The sequencing input was naive CD4+ T cells from PBMCs. Subset given: CD45RA+ positively selected. The receptor was derived from a man in his late teens or twenties in good health. Some clones in this sample may be carry-over from other donors' samples. The V gene is TRBV5-1, the J gene TRBJ1-4; a possible D gene is TRBD1 (6 bases). The CDR3 region is CASSGTGMNEKLFF. CDR3 DNA: TGCGCCAGCAGCGGAACAGGGATGAATGAAAAACTGTTTTTT.